These T cell receptor beta chains were read from a single sample in a study of blood T cell repertoires in COVID-19. Profiling relied on immunoSEQ multiplex PCR, and the TCRdb table lists in-frame clones only, not all of them. The table shows some 120,000 clones, with approximately 87% occurring only once. Sequencing was done on a sample of peripheral blood. The receptors were sampled from a woman aged 60 to 75 with acute or convalescent COVID-19. The CDR3 runs from the conserved cysteine through the conserved F or W. D genes are given only for firm matches. The size field is filled for only some rows; it gives once, few, many or a size class.

j_gene: TRBJ1-1; abundance: NA; v_gene: TRBV10-3; d_gene: NA; CDR3aa: CAISGGGNTEAFF; CDR3nt: TGTGCCATCAGCGGGGGGGGGAACACTGAAGCTTTCTTT
j_gene: TRBJ1-2; abundance: NA; v_gene: TRBV5-4; d_gene: TRBD1; CDR3aa: CASSLRGGNGYTF; CDR3nt: TGTGCCAGCAGCTTGAGAGGGGGCAATGGCTACACCTTC
j_gene: TRBJ1-2; abundance: NA; v_gene: TRBV12-2; d_gene: NA; CDR3aa: CASRFLIQGDYGYTF; CDR3nt: TGTGCAAGTCGCTTCTTAATACAGGGGGACTATGGCTACACCTTC
j_gene: TRBJ2-3; abundance: NA; v_gene: TRBV29-1; d_gene: TRBD2; CDR3aa: CSAVGLAGGTDTQYF; CDR3nt: TGCAGCGCCGTGGGACTAGCGGGGGGCACAGATACGCAGTATTTT
j_gene: TRBJ2-1; abundance: NA; v_gene: TRBV6-2/TRBV6-3; d_gene: TRBD2; CDR3aa: CASSPGLAGVSEQFF; CDR3nt: TGTGCCAGCAGTCCCGGACTAGCGGGAGTAAGTGAGCAGTTCTTC
j_gene: TRBJ2-2; abundance: NA; v_gene: TRBV14; d_gene: TRBD2; CDR3aa: CASSQLLGRAGELFF; CDR3nt: TGTGCCAGCAGCCAGCTCTTAGGGAGGGCCGGGGAGCTGTTTTTT
j_gene: TRBJ1-5; abundance: once; v_gene: TRBV6-1; d_gene: NA; CDR3aa: CASSDFTRVAGQPQHF; CDR3nt: TGTGCCAGCAGTGACTTTACTAGGGTGGCGGGACAGCCCCAGCATTTT
j_gene: TRBJ1-1; abundance: NA; v_gene: TRBV5-4; d_gene: NA; CDR3aa: CASSAASGWNTEAFF; CDR3nt: TGTGCCAGCAGCGCAGCCTCAGGGTGGAACACTGAAGCTTTCTTT
j_gene: TRBJ2-1; abundance: NA; v_gene: TRBV29-1; d_gene: NA; CDR3aa: CSVLVGGVANEQFF; CDR3nt: TGCAGCGTTCTCGTGGGAGGAGTAGCAAATGAGCAGTTCTTC
j_gene: TRBJ2-4; abundance: NA; v_gene: TRBV11-2; d_gene: TRBD1; CDR3aa: CASSFQGENIQYF; CDR3nt: TGTGCCAGCAGCTTCCAGGGGGAAAACATTCAGTACTTC
j_gene: TRBJ2-7; abundance: NA; v_gene: TRBV28; d_gene: NA; CDR3aa: CASSLDPAGYEQYF; CDR3nt: TGTGCCAGCAGTTTAGATCCCGCGGGCTACGAGCAGTACTTC
j_gene: TRBJ2-1; abundance: NA; v_gene: TRBV27; d_gene: NA; CDR3aa: CASSDPPSRYSYNEQFF; CDR3nt: TGTGCCAGCAGTGACCCCCCTAGCAGATACTCCTACAATGAGCAGTTCTTC
j_gene: TRBJ1-1; abundance: NA; v_gene: TRBV19; d_gene: NA; CDR3aa: CASSDTLGRYEAFF; CDR3nt: TGTGCCAGTAGTGACACTCTTGGGCGTTATGAAGCTTTCTTT
j_gene: TRBJ1-1; abundance: NA; v_gene: TRBV5-1; d_gene: TRBD1; CDR3aa: CASSPGQAFMNTEAFF; CDR3nt: TGCGCCAGCAGCCCCGGACAGGCCTTCATGAACACTGAAGCTTTCTTT
j_gene: TRBJ2-1; abundance: NA; v_gene: TRBV9; d_gene: NA; CDR3aa: CASSVQSEIGNEQFF; CDR3nt: TGTGCCAGCAGCGTTCAGAGCGAGATTGGCAATGAGCAGTTCTTC
j_gene: TRBJ2-7; abundance: NA; v_gene: TRBV12-3/TRBV12-4; d_gene: TRBD2; CDR3aa: CASQASGDTEQYF; CDR3nt: TGTGCCAGCCAGGCTAGCGGAGACACCGAGCAGTACTTC
j_gene: TRBJ2-7; abundance: NA; v_gene: TRBV6-1; d_gene: NA; CDR3aa: CASSEAVAEPTYEQYF; CDR3nt: TGTGCCAGCAGTGAAGCGGTTGCGGAGCCCACCTACGAGCAGTACTTC
j_gene: TRBJ1-4; abundance: NA; v_gene: TRBV27; d_gene: NA; CDR3aa: CASSLSMSPDEKLFF; CDR3nt: TGTGCCAGCAGTTTATCGATGAGCCCTGATGAAAAACTGTTTTTT
j_gene: TRBJ1-1; abundance: NA; v_gene: TRBV2; d_gene: TRBD1; CDR3aa: CASTVSLADRMNTEAFF; CDR3nt: TGTGCCAGCACAGTCTCCCTCGCGGACAGGATGAACACTGAAGCTTTCTTT
j_gene: TRBJ2-3; abundance: NA; v_gene: TRBV10-3; d_gene: TRBD2; CDR3aa: CAISSVEVAGGIDTQYF; CDR3nt: TGTGCCATCAGTTCTGTTGAGGTAGCGGGAGGAATAGATACGCAGTATTTT
j_gene: TRBJ2-5; abundance: NA; v_gene: TRBV7-7; d_gene: TRBD2; CDR3aa: CASSSPAGLEETQYF; CDR3nt: TGTGCTAGCAGCTCCCCAGCGGGGCTGGAAGAGACCCAGTACTTC
j_gene: TRBJ2-7; abundance: NA; v_gene: TRBV19; d_gene: TRBD1; CDR3aa: CASSRGQGPNEQYF; CDR3nt: TGTGCCAGTAGTAGGGGACAGGGCCCCAACGAGCAGTACTTC
j_gene: TRBJ1-3; abundance: NA; v_gene: TRBV9; d_gene: NA; CDR3aa: CASSVAPRNTIYF; CDR3nt: TGTGCCAGCAGCGTAGCCCCCAGAAACACCATATATTTT
j_gene: TRBJ1-1; abundance: NA; v_gene: TRBV2; d_gene: NA; CDR3aa: CASSVRTAPNTEAFF; CDR3nt: TGTGCCAGCAGTGTCCGGACAGCCCCGAACACTGAAGCTTTCTTT
j_gene: TRBJ1-2; abundance: NA; v_gene: TRBV11-2; d_gene: TRBD1; CDR3aa: CASSLGGTGYGYTF; CDR3nt: TGTGCCAGCAGCTTAGGTGGGACAGGCTATGGCTACACCTTC